Listed below are T cell receptor beta chains from one sample, sequenced in a study of blood T cell repertoires in COVID-19. Assay: immunoSEQ multiplex PCR; the TCRdb copy retains only in-frame clones and omits some. The sample lists 100,000 to 150,000 clones; approximately 91% were seen once. Material: peripheral blood. Receptor source: a woman over 75 with acute or convalescent COVID-19. Each CDR3 is given with its conserved first and last residue. The order of the fields is clone size, D gene, V gene, J gene, CDR3 protein, CDR3 DNA. A D gene is named only where the DNA matches it firmly. A clone size is listed for some rows: how often the clone was seen (once, few, many), or a class if it is expanded.

-	-	TRBV28	TRBJ2-7	CASNPSAGVVHEQYF	TGTGCCAGCAACCCTTCGGCAGGGGTGGTACACGAGCAGTACTTC
-	-	TRBV5-1	TRBJ1-2	CASSLQGANYGYTF	TGCGCCAGCAGCTTGCAAGGAGCTAACTATGGCTACACCTTC
few	-	TRBV11-2	TRBJ1-2	CASSLAQQDLSIYGYTF	TGTGCCAGCAGCTTAGCCCAACAGGACCTTTCGATCTATGGCTACACCTTC
-	-	TRBV28	TRBJ2-7	CASSSGGYEQYF	-
-	TRBD2	TRBV4-1	TRBJ2-1	CASSQERALASSYNEQFF	TGCGCCAGCAGCCAAGAAAGAGCACTAGCGAGCTCCTACAATGAGCAGTTCTTC
once	-	TRBV3-1/TRBV3-2	TRBJ1-3	CASSPRGVGGTSGNTIYF	TGTGCCAGCAGCCCCCGCGGGGTCGGGGGTACCTCTGGAAACACCATATATTTT
-	TRBD2	TRBV4-1	TRBJ2-1	CASSQGLAGRGWEQFF	TGCGCCAGCAGCCAAGGACTAGCGGGAAGGGGATGGGAGCAGTTCTTC
-	-	TRBV6-1	TRBJ1-6	CASRERGIGYNSPLHF	TGTGCCAGCAGAGAAAGGGGGATCGGATATAATTCACCCCTCCACTTT
-	TRBD2	TRBV29-1	TRBJ2-3	CSAGLAGGPGDTQYF	TGCAGCGCCGGACTAGCGGGAGGGCCCGGAGATACGCAGTATTTT
-	-	TRBV18	TRBJ1-6	CASSLQQGRGSPLHF	TGTGCCAGCTCACTGCAACAGGGAAGGGGGTCACCCCTCCACTTT
-	-	TRBV7-8	TRBJ2-3	CASSLDTGFTDTQYF	TGTGCCAGCAGCTTAGATACGGGTTTCACAGATACGCAGTATTTT
-	TRBD1	TRBV28	TRBJ2-1	CASSSNRQGVRNEQFF	TGTGCCAGCAGTTCAAATCGACAGGGGGTTCGGAATGAGCAGTTCTTC
few	-	TRBV7-9	TRBJ1-1	CASSLVQVAEAFF	TGTGCCAGCAGCTTAGTACAGGTTGCTGAAGCTTTCTTT
-	-	TRBV7-8	TRBJ1-1	CASRLLPNTEAFF	TGTGCCAGCAGGTTACTCCCGAACACTGAAGCTTTCTTT
once	TRBD1	TRBV11-2	TRBJ2-3	CASSLNHRGDTQYF	TGTGCCAGCAGCCTAAACCACAGGGGAGATACGCAGTATTTT
-	-	TRBV9	TRBJ1-1	CASSFDIMNTEAFF	TGTGCCAGCAGCTTCGACATTATGAACACTGAAGCTTTCTTT
once	TRBD1	TRBV5-1	TRBJ1-5	CASSLARGPASQPQHF	TGCGCCAGCAGCTTGGCCAGGGGGCCCGCGTCTCAGCCCCAGCATTTT
-	TRBD2	TRBV4-3	TRBJ2-5	CASSQGATSNGETQYF	TGCGCCAGCAGCCAAGGAGCGACTAGCAATGGGGAGACCCAGTACTTC
-	-	TRBV5-1	TRBJ1-1	CASSLVQGMNTEAFF	TGCGCCAGCAGCTTGGTCCAGGGGATGAACACTGAAGCTTTCTTT
once	-	TRBV6-5	TRBJ1-2	CASRRGTSYGYTF	TGTGCCAGCAGAAGAGGGACATCCTATGGCTACACCTTC
-	TRBD1	TRBV7-9	TRBJ2-7	CASSLGSGTGFYEQYF	TGTGCCAGCAGCTTAGGATCCGGGACAGGGTTTTACGAGCAGTACTTC
-	-	TRBV5-4	TRBJ1-3	CASSLKGRELAGNTIYF	TGTGCCAGCAGCTTGAAGGGGCGGGAGTTAGCTGGAAACACCATATATTTT
-	-	TRBV11-2	TRBJ1-1	CASSIDSPKTTEAFF	TGTGCCAGCAGCATTGACAGTCCCAAGACGACTGAAGCTTTCTTT
-	TRBD2	TRBV27	TRBJ2-7	CASSLRALAGVSSYEQYF	TGTGCCAGCAGTTTAAGGGCTCTAGCGGGAGTCAGCTCCTACGAGCAGTACTTC
-	-	TRBV5-1	TRBJ1-2	CASSLDTGTYTF	TGCGCCAGCAGCTTGGATACAGGGACCTACACCTTC
-	TRBD1	TRBV4-1	TRBJ2-7	CASSQAADLRGTGEQYF	TGCGCCAGCAGCCAAGCCGCCGACCTCAGGGGGACGGGGGAGCAGTACTTC
-	-	TRBV18	TRBJ1-1	CASSPSTGWGTEAFF	TGTGCCAGCTCACCCTCGACAGGTTGGGGCACTGAAGCTTTCTTT
-	TRBD2	TRBV6-2/TRBV6-3	TRBJ2-5	CASTPGLAGQTQYF	TGTGCCAGCACCCCGGGACTAGCGGGGCAGACCCAGTACTTC
-	-	TRBV5-1	TRBJ2-7	CASSLASEQYF	TGCGCCAGCAGCTTGGCATCCGAGCAGTACTTC
once	TRBD1	TRBV7-8	TRBJ1-2	CASSLETGRPVGYGYTF	TGTGCCAGCAGCTTGGAGACAGGGAGGCCCGTAGGCTATGGCTACACCTTC
-	TRBD1	TRBV10-3	TRBJ2-7	CAAGTGYEQYF	TGTGCCGCCGGGACAGGGTACGAGCAGTACTTC
-	-	TRBV13	TRBJ2-5	CASSSGVAVGDSQETQYF	TGTGCCAGCAGCTCGGGGGTCGCGGTTGGGGACTCTCAAGAGACCCAGTACTTC
-	-	TRBV5-1	TRBJ1-1	CASSWRVGGNTEAFF	TGCGCCAGCAGCTGGAGAGTGGGGGGGAACACTGAAGCTTTCTTT
-	TRBD1	TRBV7-3	TRBJ2-2	CASSLGGQANTGELFF	TGTGCCAGCAGCTTAGGAGGACAGGCGAACACCGGGGAGCTGTTTTTT
-	-	TRBV7-3	TRBJ1-2	CASSLGGQGSNYGYTF	TGTGCCAGCAGCTTAGGGGGCCAGGGTAGCAACTATGGCTACACCTTC
-	-	TRBV2	TRBJ1-1	CASSSREGAEAFF	TGTGCCAGCAGTAGCCGAGAGGGCGCTGAAGCTTTCTTT
-	TRBD2	TRBV12-5	TRBJ2-1	CASGLGTLAGSFGEQFF	TGTGCTAGTGGTTTGGGGACTTTAGCGGGGTCTTTCGGTGAGCAGTTCTTC
-	TRBD2	TRBV24-1	TRBJ2-1	CATSDLKSSGRADEQFF	TGTGCCACCAGTGATTTGAAATCTAGCGGGAGGGCGGATGAGCAGTTCTTC
-	-	TRBV4-1	TRBJ2-1	CASSQDGAPRSYNEQFF	TGCGCCAGCAGCCAAGATGGAGCTCCTCGCTCCTACAATGAGCAGTTCTTC
-	TRBD1	TRBV25-1	TRBJ1-2	CASSDPDRGFYGYTF	TGTGCCAGCAGTGACCCGGACAGGGGCTTCTATGGCTACACCTTC
-	-	TRBV6-5	TRBJ2-7	CASSYSPGWTYEQYF	TGTGCCAGCAGTTACTCACCAGGGTGGACCTACGAGCAGTACTTC
-	-	TRBV4-2	TRBJ2-5	CASSQDRRGETQYF	TGTGCCAGCAGCCAAGATCGTCGGGGTGAGACCCAGTACTTC
few	-	TRBV9	TRBJ1-2	CASSVRSQGGGYTF	TGTGCCAGCAGCGTAAGAAGTCAGGGCGGTGGCTACACCTTC
-	-	TRBV11-2	TRBJ1-5	CASSSTHRGNQPQHF	TGTGCCAGCAGCTCCACCCACAGGGGCAATCAGCCCCAGCATTTT
-	TRBD1	TRBV6-2/TRBV6-3	TRBJ1-6	CASSQTGPSSPLHF	TGTGCCAGCAGCCAGACAGGGCCCTCGTCACCCCTCCACTTT
-	-	TRBV6-4	TRBJ1-1	CASSKTGAMNTEAFF	TGTGCCAGCAGCAAGACAGGCGCCATGAACACTGAAGCTTTCTTT
-	TRBD2	TRBV28	TRBJ2-3	CASSPTRLAGVDTQYF	TGTGCCAGCAGCCCAACAAGGCTAGCGGGAGTAGATACGCAGTATTTT
-	-	TRBV6-6	TRBJ2-3	CASSYARDTQYF	TGTGCCAGCAGTTACGCGAGGGATACGCAGTATTTT
-	-	TRBV6-2/TRBV6-3	TRBJ2-2	CASSYAGYTGELFF	TGTGCCAGCAGTTACGCGGGTTATACCGGGGAGCTGTTTTTT
once	-	TRBV6-5	TRBJ2-3	CASMNGGTSTDTQYF	TGTGCCAGCATGAACGGGGGAACTAGCACAGATACGCAGTATTTT
-	-	TRBV4-2	TRBJ2-1	CASSQEGGTSSGEQFF	TGTGCCAGCAGCCAAGAAGGAGGGACCTCCTCGGGTGAGCAGTTCTTC
-	TRBD1	TRBV19	TRBJ1-2	CASSPRGTGDYGYTF	TGTGCCAGTAGTCCTCGGGGGACAGGGGACTATGGCTACACCTTC